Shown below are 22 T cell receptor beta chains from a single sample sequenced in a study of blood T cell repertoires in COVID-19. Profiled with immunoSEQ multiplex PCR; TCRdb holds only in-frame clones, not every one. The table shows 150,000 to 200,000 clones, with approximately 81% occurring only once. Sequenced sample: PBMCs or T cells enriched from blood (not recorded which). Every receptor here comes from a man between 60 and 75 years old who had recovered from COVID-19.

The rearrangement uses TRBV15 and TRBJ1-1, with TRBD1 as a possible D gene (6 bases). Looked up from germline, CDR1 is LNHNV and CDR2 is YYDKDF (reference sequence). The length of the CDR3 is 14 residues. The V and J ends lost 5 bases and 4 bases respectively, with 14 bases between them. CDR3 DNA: TGTGCCACCAGCGTCCGCAGGGGCGGCACTGAAGCTTTCTTT. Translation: CATSVRRGGTEAFF.

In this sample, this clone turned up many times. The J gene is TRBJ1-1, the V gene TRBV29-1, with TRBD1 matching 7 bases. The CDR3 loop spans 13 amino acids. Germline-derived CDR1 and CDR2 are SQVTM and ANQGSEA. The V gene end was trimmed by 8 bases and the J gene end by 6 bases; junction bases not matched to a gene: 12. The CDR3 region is CSLRAGGLSEAFF. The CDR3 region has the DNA TGCAGCCTGAGGGCAGGGGGGTTGTCTGAAGCTTTCTTT.

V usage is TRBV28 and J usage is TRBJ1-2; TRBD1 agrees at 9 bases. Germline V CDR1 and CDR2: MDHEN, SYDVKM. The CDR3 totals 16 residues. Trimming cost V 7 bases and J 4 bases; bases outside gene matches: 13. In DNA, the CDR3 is TGTGCCAGCATCCTTTCCCTAGGACAGGGGACCTATGGCTACACCTTC. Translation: CASILSLGQGTYGYTF.

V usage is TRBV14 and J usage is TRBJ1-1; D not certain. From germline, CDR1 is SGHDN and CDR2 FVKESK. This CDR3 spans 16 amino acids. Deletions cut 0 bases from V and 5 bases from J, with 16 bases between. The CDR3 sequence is CASSQEVGRQITEAFF. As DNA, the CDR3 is TGTGCCAGCAGCCAAGAAGTTGGCAGGCAAATTACTGAAGCTTTCTTT.

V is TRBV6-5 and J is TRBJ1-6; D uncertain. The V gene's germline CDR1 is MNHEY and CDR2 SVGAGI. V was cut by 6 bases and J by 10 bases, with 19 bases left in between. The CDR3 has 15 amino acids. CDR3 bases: TGTGCCAGCAGACTAGACTCGGGAATCGGGTCACCCCTCCACTTT. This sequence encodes CASRLDSGIGSPLHF.

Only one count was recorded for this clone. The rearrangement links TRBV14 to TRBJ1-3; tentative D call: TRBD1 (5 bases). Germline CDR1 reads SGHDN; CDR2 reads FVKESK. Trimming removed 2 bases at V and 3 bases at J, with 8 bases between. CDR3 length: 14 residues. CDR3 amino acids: CASSQRQGGNTIYF. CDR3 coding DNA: TGTGCCAGCAGCCAACGGCAGGGTGGAAACACCATATATTTT.

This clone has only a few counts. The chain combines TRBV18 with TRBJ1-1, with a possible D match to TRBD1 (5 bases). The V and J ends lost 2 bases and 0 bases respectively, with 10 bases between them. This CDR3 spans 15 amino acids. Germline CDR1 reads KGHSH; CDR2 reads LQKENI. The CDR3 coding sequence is TGTGCCAGCTCACCATGGGGGGAGATGAACACTGAAGCTTTCTTT. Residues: CASSPWGEMNTEAFF.

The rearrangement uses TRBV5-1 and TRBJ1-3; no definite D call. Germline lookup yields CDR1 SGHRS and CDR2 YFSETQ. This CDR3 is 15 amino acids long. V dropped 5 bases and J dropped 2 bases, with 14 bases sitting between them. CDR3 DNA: TGCGCCAGCAGAATGGAGGGTCTGGCTGGAAACACCATATATTTT. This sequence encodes CASRMEGLAGNTIYF.

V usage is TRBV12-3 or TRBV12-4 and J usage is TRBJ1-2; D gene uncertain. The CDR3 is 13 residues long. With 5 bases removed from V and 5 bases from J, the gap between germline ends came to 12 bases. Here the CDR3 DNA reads TGTGCCAGCAGTCTTACAGACACATATGGCTACACCTTC. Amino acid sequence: CASSLTDTYGYTF.

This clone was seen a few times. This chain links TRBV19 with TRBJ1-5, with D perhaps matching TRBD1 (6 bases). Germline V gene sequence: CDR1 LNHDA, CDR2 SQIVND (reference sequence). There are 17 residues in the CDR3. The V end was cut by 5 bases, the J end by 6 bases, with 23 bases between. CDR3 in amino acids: CASSPSLQGSGGQPQHF. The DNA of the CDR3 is TGTGCCAGTAGTCCTTCCCTGCAGGGGAGTGGTGGTCAGCCCCAGCATTTT.

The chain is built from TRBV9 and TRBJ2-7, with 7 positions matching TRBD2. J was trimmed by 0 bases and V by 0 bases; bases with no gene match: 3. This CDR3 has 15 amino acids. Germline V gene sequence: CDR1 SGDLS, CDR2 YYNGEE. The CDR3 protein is CASSVGGGGSYEQYF. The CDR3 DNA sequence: TGTGCCAGCAGCGTAGGGGGGGGAGGCTCCTACGAGCAGTACTTC.

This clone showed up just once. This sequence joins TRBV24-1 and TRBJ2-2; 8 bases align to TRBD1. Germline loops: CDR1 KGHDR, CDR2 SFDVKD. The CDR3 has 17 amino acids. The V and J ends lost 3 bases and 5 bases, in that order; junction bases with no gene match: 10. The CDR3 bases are TGTGCCACCAGTGATCATCCCGGGACAGGTATTACCGGGGAGCTGTTTTTT. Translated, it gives CATSDHPGTGITGELFF.

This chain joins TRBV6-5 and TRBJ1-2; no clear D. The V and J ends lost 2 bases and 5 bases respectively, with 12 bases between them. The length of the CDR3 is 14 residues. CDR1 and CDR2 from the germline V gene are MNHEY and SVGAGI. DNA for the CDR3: TGTGCCAGCAGTTACGGAGCCGGAACTTATGGCTACACCTTC. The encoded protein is CASSYGAGTYGYTF.

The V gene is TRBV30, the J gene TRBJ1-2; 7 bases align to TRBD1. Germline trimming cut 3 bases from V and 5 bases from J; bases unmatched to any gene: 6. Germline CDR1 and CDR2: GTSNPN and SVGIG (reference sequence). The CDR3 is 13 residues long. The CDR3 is CAWSPDRVYGYTF. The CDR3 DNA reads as TGTGCCTGGAGCCCCGACAGGGTATATGGCTACACCTTC.

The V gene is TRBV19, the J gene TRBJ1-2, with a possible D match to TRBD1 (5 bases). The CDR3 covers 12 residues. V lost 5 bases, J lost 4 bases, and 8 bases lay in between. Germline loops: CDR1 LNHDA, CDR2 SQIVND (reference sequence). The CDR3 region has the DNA TGTGCCAGTAGTCAGGGCCTCTATGGCTACACCTTC. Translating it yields CASSQGLYGYTF.

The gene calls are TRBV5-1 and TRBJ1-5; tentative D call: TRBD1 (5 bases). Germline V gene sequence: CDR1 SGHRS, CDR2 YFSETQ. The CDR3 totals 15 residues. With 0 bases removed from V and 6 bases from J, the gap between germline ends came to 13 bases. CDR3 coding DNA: TGCGCCAGCAGCTTGGTTCCGGGGGAGATTCAGCCCCAGCATTTT. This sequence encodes CASSLVPGEIQPQHF. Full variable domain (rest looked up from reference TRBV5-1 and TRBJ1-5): KAGVTQTPRYLIKTRGQQVTLSCSPISGHRSVSWYQQTPGQGLQFLFEYFSETQRNKGNFPGRFSGRQFSNSRSEMNVSTLELGDSALYLCASSLVPGEIQPQHFGDGTRLSIL.

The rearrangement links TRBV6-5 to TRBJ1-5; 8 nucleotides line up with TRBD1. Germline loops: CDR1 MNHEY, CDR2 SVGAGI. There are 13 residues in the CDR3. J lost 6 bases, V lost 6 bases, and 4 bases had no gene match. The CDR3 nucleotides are TGTGCCAGCAGACCTGACAGGGGTCAGCCCCAGCATTTT. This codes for CASRPDRGQPQHF.

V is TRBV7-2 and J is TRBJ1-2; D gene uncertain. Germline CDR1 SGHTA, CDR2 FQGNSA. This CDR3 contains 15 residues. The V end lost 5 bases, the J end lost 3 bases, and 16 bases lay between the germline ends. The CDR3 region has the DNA TGTGCCAGCAGCCGGGGTCCCAGGTTTTACTATGGCTACACCTTC. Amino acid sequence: CASSRGPRFYYGYTF. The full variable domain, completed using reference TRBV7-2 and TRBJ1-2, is GAGVSQSPSNKVTEKGKDVELRCDPISGHTALYWYRQSLGQGLEFLIYFQGNSAPDKSGLPSDRFSAERTGGSVSTLTIQRTQQEDSAVYLCASSRGPRFYYGYTFGSGTRLTVV.

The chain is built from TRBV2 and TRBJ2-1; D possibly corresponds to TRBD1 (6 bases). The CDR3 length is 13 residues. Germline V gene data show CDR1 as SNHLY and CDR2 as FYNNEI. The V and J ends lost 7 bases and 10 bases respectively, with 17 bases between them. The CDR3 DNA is TGTGCCAGCAAAGCTGGACAGACGGGCGAGCAGTTCTTC. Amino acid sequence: CASKAGQTGEQFF.

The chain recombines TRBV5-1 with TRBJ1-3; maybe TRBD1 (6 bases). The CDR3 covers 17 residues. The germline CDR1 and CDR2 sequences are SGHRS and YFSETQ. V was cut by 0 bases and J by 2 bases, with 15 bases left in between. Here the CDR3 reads CASSLESQGTPGNTIYF. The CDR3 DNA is TGCGCCAGCAGCTTGGAGTCACAGGGTACGCCTGGAAACACCATATATTTT. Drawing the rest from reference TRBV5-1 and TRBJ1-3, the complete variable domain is KAGVTQTPRYLIKTRGQQVTLSCSPISGHRSVSWYQQTPGQGLQFLFEYFSETQRNKGNFPGRFSGRQFSNSRSEMNVSTLELGDSALYLCASSLESQGTPGNTIYFGEGSWLTVV.

CDR3 bases: TGTGCCAGCAGCCGCGCGGGGCCTAACTATGGCTACACCTTC. Its translation: CASSRAGPNYGYTF. This chain links TRBV28 with TRBJ1-2; TRBD1 is a possible D gene (5 bases). The CDR3 is made up of 14 amino acids. The germline V gene has CDR1 MDHEN and CDR2 SYDVKM. V was clipped by 6 bases and J by 0 bases, with 11 bases between them.

This chain's CDR3 is CASSDLGGRVEQFF. The CDR3 nucleotides read TGTGCCAGTAGTGACCTAGGCGGCCGGGTTGAGCAGTTCTTC. The rearrangement joins TRBV19 to TRBJ2-1; D is unclear. V was shortened by 5 bases and J by 9 bases, with 17 bases between the two germline ends. This CDR3 is 14 amino acids long. Germline CDR1 and CDR2: LNHDA and SQIVND (reference sequence).